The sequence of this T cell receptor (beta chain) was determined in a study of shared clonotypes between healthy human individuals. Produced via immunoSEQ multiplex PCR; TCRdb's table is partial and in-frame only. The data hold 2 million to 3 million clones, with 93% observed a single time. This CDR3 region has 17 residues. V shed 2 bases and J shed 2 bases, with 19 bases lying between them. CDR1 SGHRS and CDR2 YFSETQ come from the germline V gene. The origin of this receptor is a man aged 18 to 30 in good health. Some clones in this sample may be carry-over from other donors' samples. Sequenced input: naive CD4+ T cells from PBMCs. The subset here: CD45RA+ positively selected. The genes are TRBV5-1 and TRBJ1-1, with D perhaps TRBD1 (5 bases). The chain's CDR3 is CASSLAHNGGRNTEAFF. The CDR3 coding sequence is TGCGCCAGCAGCTTAGCGCACAACGGGGGGAGAAACACTGAAGCTTTCTTT. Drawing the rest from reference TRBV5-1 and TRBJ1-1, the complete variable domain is KAGVTQTPRYLIKTRGQQVTLSCSPISGHRSVSWYQQTPGQGLQFLFEYFSETQRNKGNFPGRFSGRQFSNSRSEMNVSTLELGDSALYLCASSLAHNGGRNTEAFFGQGTRLTVV.